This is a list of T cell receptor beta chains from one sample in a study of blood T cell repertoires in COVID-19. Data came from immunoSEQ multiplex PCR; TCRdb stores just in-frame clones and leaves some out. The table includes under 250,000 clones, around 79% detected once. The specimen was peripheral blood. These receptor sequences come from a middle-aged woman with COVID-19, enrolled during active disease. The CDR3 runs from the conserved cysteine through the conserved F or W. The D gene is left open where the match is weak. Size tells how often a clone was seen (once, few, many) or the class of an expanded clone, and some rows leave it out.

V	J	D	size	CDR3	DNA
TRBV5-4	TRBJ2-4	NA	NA	CASSFGALGNIQYF	TGTGCCAGCAGCTTTGGTGCACTCGGAAACATTCAGTACTTC
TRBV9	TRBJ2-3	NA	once	CASSTTVTDTQYF	TGTGCCAGCAGCACGACAGTTACAGATACGCAGTATTTT
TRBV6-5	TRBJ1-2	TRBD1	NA	CASSRDSSNNGYTF	TGTGCCAGCAGTCGGGACAGTTCAAACAATGGCTACACCTTC
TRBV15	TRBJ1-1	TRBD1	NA	CATNIDRARTEAFF	TGTGCCACCAACATAGACAGGGCTAGGACTGAAGCTTTCTTT
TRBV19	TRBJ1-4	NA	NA	CASSSFRDANEKLFF	TGTGCCAGTAGTTCATTCCGGGATGCCAATGAAAAACTGTTTTTT
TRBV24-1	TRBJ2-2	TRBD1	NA	CATSDSGQGNTGELFF	TGTGCCACCAGTGACTCGGGACAGGGGAACACCGGGGAGCTGTTTTTT
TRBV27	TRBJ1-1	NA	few	CASSINRNTEAFF	TGTGCCAGCAGTATAAACAGGAACACTGAAGCTTTCTTT
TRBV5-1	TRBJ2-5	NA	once	CASSLFEGDEAQYF	TGCGCCAGCAGCTTGTTTGAGGGGGATGAGGCCCAGTACTTC
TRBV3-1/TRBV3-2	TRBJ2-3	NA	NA	CASSQAMLQTDTQYF	TGTGCCAGCAGCCAAGCCATGTTGCAGACAGATACGCAGTATTTT
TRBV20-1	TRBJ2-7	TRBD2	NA	CSASASGVAYEQYF	TGCAGTGCTAGTGCTAGCGGGGTTGCCTACGAGCAGTACTTC
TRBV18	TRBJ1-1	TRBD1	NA	CASSIQGAVNTEAFF	TGTGCCAGCTCGATACAGGGGGCGGTGAACACTGAAGCTTTCTTT
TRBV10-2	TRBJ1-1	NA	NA	CASSPQGNTEAFF	TGCGCCAGCAGCCCACAGGGGAACACTGAAGCTTTCTTT
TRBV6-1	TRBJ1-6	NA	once	CASSEMESPLHF	TGTGCCAGCAGTGAAATGGAGTCACCCCTCCACTTT
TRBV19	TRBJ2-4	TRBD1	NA	CASSGGPLAKNIQYF	TGTGCCAGTTCAGGGGGCCCGTTAGCCAAAAACATTCAGTACTTC
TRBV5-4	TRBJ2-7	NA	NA	CASSSSTESAAYEQYF	TGTGCCAGCAGCTCCTCAACCGAGAGCGCTGCCTACGAGCAGTACTTC
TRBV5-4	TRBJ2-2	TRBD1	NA	CASSNRRDSFTGELFF	TGTGCCAGCAGCAACCGCCGGGACAGCTTCACCGGGGAGCTGTTTTTT
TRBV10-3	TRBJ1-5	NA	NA	CAISRTAGDNQPQHF	TGTGCCATCAGCAGGACAGCTGGAGACAATCAGCCCCAGCATTTT
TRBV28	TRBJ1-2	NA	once	CASSSWTDYGYTF	TGTGCCAGCAGTTCCTGGACAGACTATGGCTACACCTTC
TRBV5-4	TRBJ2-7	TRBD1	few	CASSPRDRSYEQYF	TGTGCCAGCAGCCCCCGGGACAGGAGCTACGAGCAGTACTTC
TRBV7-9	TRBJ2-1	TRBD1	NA	CASSPRPRDRDSYNEQFF	TGTGCCAGCAGCCCCCGACCCCGGGACAGGGACTCCTACAATGAGCAGTTCTTC
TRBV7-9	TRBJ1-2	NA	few	CASSPYQQGFYGYTF	TGTGCCAGCAGCCCCTACCAACAGGGATTCTATGGCTACACCTTC
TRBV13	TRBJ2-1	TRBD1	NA	CASSLRGRNEQFF	TGTGCCAGCAGCCTAAGGGGGCGGAATGAGCAGTTCTTC
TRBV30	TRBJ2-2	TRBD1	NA	CAWSGQGKNTGELFF	TGTGCCTGGAGTGGACAGGGGAAGAACACCGGGGAGCTGTTTTTT
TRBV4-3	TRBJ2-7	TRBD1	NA	CASSHSGTGEYEQYF	TGCGCCAGCAGCCACTCCGGGACAGGGGAGTACGAGCAGTACTTC
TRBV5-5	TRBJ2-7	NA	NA	CASSLAEYEQYF	TGTGCCAGCAGCTTGGCTGAGTACGAGCAGTACTTC
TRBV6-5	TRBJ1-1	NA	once	CASSYSGQSSREAFF	TGTGCCAGCAGTTACTCGGGGCAGTCTTCGAGGGAAGCTTTCTTT
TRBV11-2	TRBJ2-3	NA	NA	CASFKGQKSTDTQYF	TGTGCCAGCTTTAAGGGGCAGAAGAGCACAGATACGCAGTATTTT
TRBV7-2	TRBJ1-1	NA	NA	CASSWEVGEAFF	TGTGCCAGCAGTTGGGAGGTCGGAGAAGCTTTCTTT
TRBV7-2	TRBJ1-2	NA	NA	CASSSPDIYTYGYTF	TGTGCCAGCAGCTCGCCAGACATCTATACTTATGGCTACACCTTC
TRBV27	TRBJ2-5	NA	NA	CASSSPDFQETQYF	TGTGCCAGCAGTTCCCCAGATTTCCAAGAGACCCAGTACTTC
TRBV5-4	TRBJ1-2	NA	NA	CASSPPTQGGSRYTF	TGTGCCAGCAGCCCTCCGACCCAGGGTGGTTCTCGCTACACCTTC
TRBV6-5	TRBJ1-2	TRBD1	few	CASNRQGEPTGYTF	TGTGCCAGCAATAGACAGGGGGAACCCACTGGCTACACCTTC
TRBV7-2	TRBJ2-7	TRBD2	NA	CASSLLASGAPYEQYF	TGTGCCAGCAGCTTATTGGCTAGCGGGGCCCCATACGAGCAGTACTTC
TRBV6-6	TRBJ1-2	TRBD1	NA	CASSYFFSGTGRISTF	TGTGCCAGCAGTTACTTTTTTTCCGGGACAGGGAGAATATCCACCTTC
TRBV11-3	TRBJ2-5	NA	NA	CASSFGGARAWTQYF	TGTGCCAGCAGCTTTGGGGGGGCTCGGGCGTGGACCCAGTACTTC
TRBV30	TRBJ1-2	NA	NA	CAARGENYGYTF	TGTGCCGCGAGAGGTGAAAACTATGGCTACACCTTC
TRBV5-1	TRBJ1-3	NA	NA	CASSLSLSGNTIYF	TGCGCCAGCAGCTTAAGCCTCTCTGGAAACACCATATATTTT
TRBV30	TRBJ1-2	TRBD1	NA	CAWRGQGASGYTF	TGTGCCTGGAGGGGACAGGGGGCGTCTGGCTACACCTTC
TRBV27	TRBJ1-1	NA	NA	CASSMTAWGLNTEAFF	TGTGCCAGCAGTATGACAGCCTGGGGGCTAAACACTGAAGCTTTCTTT
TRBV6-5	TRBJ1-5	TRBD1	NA	CASRKQGVVNQPQHF	TGTGCCAGCAGGAAACAGGGGGTCGTCAATCAGCCCCAGCATTTT
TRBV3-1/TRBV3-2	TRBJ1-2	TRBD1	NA	CASSLQTGTGTYGYTF	TGTGCCAGCAGCCTACAAACCGGGACAGGGACCTATGGCTACACCTTC
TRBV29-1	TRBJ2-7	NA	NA	CSAGHIRGEQYF	TGCAGCGCCGGACATATCAGGGGCGAGCAGTACTTC
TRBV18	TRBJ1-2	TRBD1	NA	CASSPTPKGTGGGYTF	TGTGCCAGCTCACCCACCCCGAAAGGGACAGGCGGTGGCTACACCTTC
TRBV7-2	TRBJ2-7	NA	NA	CASTPMVASREQYF	TGTGCCAGCACTCCCATGGTAGCCTCTAGGGAGCAGTACTTC
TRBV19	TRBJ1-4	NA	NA	CASSGSRRSSNEKLFF	TGTGCCAGTAGTGGTTCGCGGCGGTCCTCTAATGAAAAACTGTTTTTT
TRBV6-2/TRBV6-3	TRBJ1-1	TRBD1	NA	CASSYFRDSLNTEAFF	TGTGCCAGCAGTTACTTCCGGGACAGTCTGAACACTGAAGCTTTCTTT
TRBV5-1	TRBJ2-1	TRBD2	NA	CASSWVAGDNEQFF	TGCGCCAGCAGCTGGGTAGCGGGAGACAATGAGCAGTTCTTC
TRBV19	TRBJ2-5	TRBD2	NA	CASSTGGPGETQYF	TGTGCCAGTAGTACGGGAGGGCCGGGGGAGACCCAGTACTTC
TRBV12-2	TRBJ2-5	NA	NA	CASRLAGEKQGWNLQETQYF	TGTGCAAGTCGCTTAGCGGGGGAAAAACAGGGATGGAACCTTCAAGAGACCCAGTACTTC